This entry is about one TCR beta chain. This clone was found a few times. Its antigen remains unidentified. Base qualities are not recorded, but no much larger clone differs from it by a single base. The record originates from a study of CD8+ T cells in alopecia areata (dated by TCRdb to about 2018). Describing the broader study: Treated patients were enrolled in an open-label pilot trial of oral tofacitinib at 5 to 10 mg twice daily for moderate-to-severe alopecia areata. Patients stayed on tofacitinib for 6 to 18 months and then had 6 months of follow-up off drug so that delayed response and recurrence could be assessed. The SALT score, which quantifies the percentage of affected scalp surface area, was used to measure disease severity in treated patients. High-throughput TCRbeta sequencing was used to examine T cell clonal expansion in alopecia areata in both the C3H/HeJ mouse model and human patients. Human TCRbeta sequencing covered scalp tissue and sorted CD4+ and CD8+ peripheral blood T cells from patchy and totalis/universalis alopecia areata patients and healthy controls. Biopsies were taken from tofacitinib-treated patients at baseline and at 4 and 24 weeks of treatment, and a later scalp biopsy was taken in several of the tofacitinib-treated patients. Scalp clonality was compared across normal scalp (n=4), patchy alopecia areata scalp (n=8), and alopecia totalis/universalis scalp (n=8). RNA came from the PAXgene miRNA kit for fixed scalp, the miRNeasy kit for PBMCs, and the RNeasy kit for mouse skin. immunoSEQ multiplex PCR using 35 Vbeta forward primers and 13 Jbeta reverse primers was used to amplify TCRbeta CDR3 regions. The full study reports these points: Scalp TCR repertoire analysis is complicated because resident alphabeta T cells in normal human skin are also sequenced, whereas mouse skin is dominated by gammadelta T cells. Scalp clonality and the number of expanded CD8+ clones among the top 100 scalp clones were significantly decreased by tofacitinib. Compared with normal scalp, lesional scalp, particularly in alopecia totalis/universalis, had higher clonality and more expanded CD8+ clones, which suggests antigenic drive. Many expanded lesional clones were found to persist in scalp and blood during tofacitinib treatment, and relapse after treatment cessation may be partly explained by this persistence. Because the treated cohort was small and had only one nonresponder, larger studies are needed to examine links between baseline CD8+ expansion and response. Shared TCR sequences between patients were less evident than in mice, which may be partly attributable to HLA diversity in the patient population.

This sample's time point label indicates: more than 3 weeks on oral tofacitinib. According to the study, the label for this sample's treatment or condition signals: oral pan-JAK inhibitor, 5-10 mg twice daily. Lesional scalp punch biopsies and peripheral blood were obtained from alopecia areata patients. PBMCs were isolated by density centrifugation and stained for CD3, CD4 and CD8, after which CD4+ and CD8+ T cells were sorted on a FACSAria. Measured from the cysteine to the phenylalanine, the CDR3 is 18 residues long. Only the CDR3 portion is preserved as DNA: 54 bases, with reading frame beginning at the first base. The germline V gene (reference sequence) sets CDR1 to SGHKS and CDR2 to YYEKEE. The germline V and J ends show losses of 1 base and 5 bases respectively, and no gene match explains 14 bases of the junction. Receptor libraries were prepared by the immunoSEQ multiplex PCR assay. RNA was extracted from all samples and reverse transcribed into cDNA, which served as template for TCR sequencing. First-strand cDNA was synthesized using SuperScript III with a 2:1 mix of oligo-dT and random hexamers. A synthetic immune receptor repertoire was used to measure amplification bias, and any remaining bias was corrected computationally. From the authors' description of their analysis: Raw reads were preprocessed for error removal, and CDR3 was defined according to IMGT conventions as running from the conserved cysteine to phenylalanine. Clonality was computed by normalizing Shannon entropy by log2 of the number of productive unique TCRs and subtracting the result from 1. Whether each scalp clone was CD4 or CD8 was inferred by checking scalp TCRbeta sequences against the CD4 and CD8 repertoires from sorted blood. This immuneACCESS table, as held by TCRdb, lists in-frame sequences with V and J called but not all clones. Of the missing ones, under half trace to an unresolved V gene in checked studies; the others have no known cause. That table furnishes V, J and clone size, whereas the DNA furnished D and trimming. The sample yields about 74,000 clones; roughly 30% were counted once. The biggest ten clones account for more than 12% of the sample.

Source: CD8+ T cells sorted from blood, taken at week 4, from a patient treated with tofacitinib. This receptor was obtained from a human donor with alopecia areata. The V and J segments used are TRBV5-5 and TRBJ2-2; 7 central bases correspond to TRBD2. The CDR3 has the sequence CASSLSPLVGGPTGELFF. The DNA sequence is given as TGTGCCAGCAGCTTGTCACCCCTAGTGGGAGGGCCGACCGGGGAGCTGTTTTTT.